The clone carrying this TCR beta chain occurred many times. Its cognate antigen is unknown. These data originate in a study of human T cells and chemical hapten exposure. Study at large: How much TCR each sample yielded varied, mostly because pooled library volumes differed slightly.

Each cDNA molecule in the library carried unique molecular identifiers. In the original processing: A per-sample median of about 96,000 TCRs was observed, with a range of roughly 20,000 to 690,600. TCRdb passed the RACE reads through MiXCR, listing each CDR3 protein once. Here the V and J calls rest on TCRdb's processing, not on the authors' analysis. Among approximately 45,000 distinct CDR3 sequences listed, about 4.5% were seen once. Specified time point: healthy volunteer bleed at 2 weeks. Unseparated into fractions, whole blood served as the source from which total RNA was extracted. Overall study findings and caveats: Following DPC sensitization, TCRs present above 1 in 1000 frequency showed no change.

CDR3 length: 13 residues. Germline V gives CDR1 SGHTA, CDR2 FQGTGA. Trimming removed 5 bases at V and 1 base at J, with 9 bases between. The clonotype comes from a female donor in good health. Some clones in this sample may be carry-over from other donors' samples. Input material: whole blood. This chain links TRBV7-3 with TRBJ2-7, with TRBD2 as a possible D gene (6 bases). This chain's CDR3 is CASSPGVSYEQYF. Here the CDR3 DNA reads TGTGCCAGCAGCCCGGGGGTATCCTACGAGCAGTACTTC.